These 6 T cell receptor beta chains share one sample of origin, sequenced in a study of OX40 agonist ivuxolimab in advanced cancers. Some clones are missing from TCRdb's copy, which holds only in-frame ones; the method was immunoSEQ multiplex PCR. Among tens of thousands of clones listed, around 90% were seen once. The starting material was CD4+ or CD8+ T cells sorted from blood, obtained in a trial of the OX40 agonist ivuxolimab. The source is an adult with an advanced solid tumor such as melanoma, head and neck, liver or kidney cancer.

This chain connects TRBV7-9 to TRBJ2-3; 11 nucleotides match TRBD2. V dropped 5 bases and J dropped 3; count of bases not matched to a gene: 4. CDR1 is SEHNR, CDR2 FQNEAQ, per germline (reference sequence). This CDR3 spans 15 amino acids. CDR3 DNA: TGTGCCAGCAGCCCGGGACTAGCGGAAACAGATACGCAGTATTTT. Amino acid sequence: CASSPGLAETDTQYF.

The table lists this clone with a few counts. The chain carries TRBV28 and TRBJ2-7, with D uncertain. Germline-derived CDR1 and CDR2 are MDHEN and SYDVKM. Trimming removed 1 base at V and 5 bases at J, with 3 bases between. CDR3 length: 11 residues. CDR3 sequence: CASSLSDEQYF. CDR3 in DNA: TGTGCCAGCAGTTTATCAGACGAGCAGTACTTC.

The J gene is TRBJ2-7, the V gene TRBV6-5; D unclear. Germline V gives CDR1 MNHEY, CDR2 SVGAGI. The CDR3 sequence is 12 residues long. The V end lost 1 base, the J end lost 3 bases, and 4 bases lay between the germline ends. The CDR3 loop is CASSYWYYEQYF. In DNA, the CDR3 is TGTGCCAGCAGTTACTGGTACTACGAGCAGTACTTC.

V usage is TRBV12-2 and J usage is TRBJ2-7; TRBD2 is the table's D call and was not checked against the DNA. TRBV12-2 is flagged as a pseudogene. This CDR3 is 15 amino acids long. CDR3 bases: TGTGCAAGTCGCCCTAGGGAAGCGGACCCTTTCGAGCAGTACTTC. Residues: CASRPREADPFEQYF.

The chain combines TRBV5-1 with TRBJ2-1, with D tentatively TRBD1 (6 bases). The V end was cut by 4 bases, the J end by 4 bases, with 12 bases between. The CDR3 has 14 residues. The germline V gene has CDR1 SGHRS and CDR2 YFSETQ. The CDR3 DNA sequence: TGCGCCAGCAGCCCCGGGACAAATTACAATGAGCAGTTCTTC. Amino acid sequence: CASSPGTNYNEQFF.

The genes are TRBV5-4 and TRBJ2-2; 8 bases match TRBD1. With V trimmed by 3 bases and J by 5 bases, 12 bases remained unmatched. In germline, CDR1 is SGHNT, CDR2 YYREEE (reference sequence). The CDR3 has 17 residues. CDR3 DNA sequence: TGTGCCAGCAGCTCGTCCCTGCAGGGGGCGCCTACCGGGGAGCTGTTTTTT. It yields the protein CASSSSLQGAPTGELFF.